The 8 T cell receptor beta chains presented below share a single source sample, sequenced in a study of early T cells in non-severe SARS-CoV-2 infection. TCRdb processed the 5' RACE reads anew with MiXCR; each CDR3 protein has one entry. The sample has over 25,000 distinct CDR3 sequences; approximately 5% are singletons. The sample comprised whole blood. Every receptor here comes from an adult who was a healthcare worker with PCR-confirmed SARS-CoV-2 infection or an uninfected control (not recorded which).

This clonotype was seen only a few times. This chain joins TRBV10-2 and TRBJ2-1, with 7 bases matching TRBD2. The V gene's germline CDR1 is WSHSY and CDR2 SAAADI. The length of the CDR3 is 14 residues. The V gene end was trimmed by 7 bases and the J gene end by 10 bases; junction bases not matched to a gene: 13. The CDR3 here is CASTAQGLILEQFF. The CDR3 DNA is TGCGCCAGCACCGCGCAGGGACTAATTTTAGAGCAGTTCTTC.

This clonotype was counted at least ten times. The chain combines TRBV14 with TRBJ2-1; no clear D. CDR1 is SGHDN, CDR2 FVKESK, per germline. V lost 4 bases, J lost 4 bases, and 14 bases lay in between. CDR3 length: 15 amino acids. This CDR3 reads CASSLKRLGYNEQFF. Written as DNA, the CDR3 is TGTGCCAGCAGCCTAAAGAGGTTAGGATACAATGAGCAGTTCTTC.

CDR3 coding DNA: TGTGCCAGCAGCTCTGAAAGACTAGGGCTCACAGATACGCAGTATTTT. Protein product: CASSSERLGLTDTQYF. V gene TRBV2 combines with J gene TRBJ2-3; a weak D match, TRBD2 (6 bases). V lost 6 bases and J 2 bases, leaving 18 bases between the germline ends. Germline V gives CDR1 SNHLY, CDR2 FYNNEI. The CDR3 has 16 amino acids.

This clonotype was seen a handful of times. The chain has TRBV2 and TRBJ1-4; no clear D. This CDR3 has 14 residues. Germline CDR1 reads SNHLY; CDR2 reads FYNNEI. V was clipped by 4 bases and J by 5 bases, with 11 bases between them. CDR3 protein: CASSVENGNEKLFF. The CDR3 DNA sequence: TGTGCCAGCAGTGTGGAAAATGGGAATGAAAAACTGTTTTTT.

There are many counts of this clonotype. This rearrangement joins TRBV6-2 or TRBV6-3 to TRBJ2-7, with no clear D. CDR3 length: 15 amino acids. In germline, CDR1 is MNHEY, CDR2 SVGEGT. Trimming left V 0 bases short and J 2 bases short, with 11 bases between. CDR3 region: CASSYSKGTAYEQYF. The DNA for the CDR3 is TGTGCCAGCAGTTACTCGAAGGGTACAGCCTACGAGCAGTACTTC.

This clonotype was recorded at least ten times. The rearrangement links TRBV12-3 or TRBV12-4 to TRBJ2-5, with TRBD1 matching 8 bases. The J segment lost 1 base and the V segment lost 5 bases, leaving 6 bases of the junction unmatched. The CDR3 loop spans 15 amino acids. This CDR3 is CASSKDRGSQETQYF. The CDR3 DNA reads TGTGCCAGCAGTAAAGACAGGGGTTCCCAAGAGACCCAGTACTTC.

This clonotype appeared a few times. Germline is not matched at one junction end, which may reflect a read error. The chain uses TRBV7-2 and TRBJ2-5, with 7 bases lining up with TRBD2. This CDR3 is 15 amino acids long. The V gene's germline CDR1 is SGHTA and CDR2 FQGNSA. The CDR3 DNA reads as TGTGCCAGCAGCCTAGCATGGGGGGGCCAAGAGACCCAGTACTTC. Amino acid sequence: CASSLAWGGQETQYF. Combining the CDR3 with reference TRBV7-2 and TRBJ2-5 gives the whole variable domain GAGVSQSPSNKVTEKGKDVELRCDPISGHTALYWYRQSLGQGLEFLIYFQGNSAPDKSGLPSDRFSAERTGGSVSTLTIQRTQQEDSAVYLCASSLAWGGQETQYFGPGTRLLVL.

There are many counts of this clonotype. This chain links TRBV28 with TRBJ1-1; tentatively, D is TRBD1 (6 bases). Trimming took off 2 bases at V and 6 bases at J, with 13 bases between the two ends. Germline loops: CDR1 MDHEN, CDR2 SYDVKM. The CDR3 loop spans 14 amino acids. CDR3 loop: CASSLNRVGAEAFF. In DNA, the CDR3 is TGTGCCAGCAGTTTAAACAGGGTAGGGGCTGAAGCTTTCTTT.